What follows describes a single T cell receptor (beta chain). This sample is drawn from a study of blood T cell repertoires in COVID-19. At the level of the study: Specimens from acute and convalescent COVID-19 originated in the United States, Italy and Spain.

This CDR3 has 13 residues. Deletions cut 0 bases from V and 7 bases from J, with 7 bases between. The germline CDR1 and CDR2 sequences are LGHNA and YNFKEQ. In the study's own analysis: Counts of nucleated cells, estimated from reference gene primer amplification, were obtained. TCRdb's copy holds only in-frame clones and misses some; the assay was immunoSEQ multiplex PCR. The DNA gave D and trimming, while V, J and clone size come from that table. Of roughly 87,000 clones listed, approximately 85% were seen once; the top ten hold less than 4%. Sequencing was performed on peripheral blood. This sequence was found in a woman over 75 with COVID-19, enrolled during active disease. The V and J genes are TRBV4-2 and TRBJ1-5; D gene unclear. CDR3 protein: CASSQDRVQPQHF. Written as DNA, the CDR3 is TGTGCCAGCAGCCAAGATCGGGTCCAGCCCCAGCATTTT.